These T cell receptor beta chains were read from a single sample in a study of shared clonotypes between healthy human individuals. This table comes from immunoSEQ multiplex PCR, and its TCRdb copy is limited to in-frame clones, with some not included. This table holds millions of clones, roughly 95% found once. Source material: naive CD8+ T cells sorted from blood. All receptors derive from a man younger than 35 in good health. Both conserved end residues are trimmed from each CDR3.

V	J	CDR3
TRBV9	TRBJ2-7	ASSNRGASGIYEQY
TRBV19	TRBJ1-5	ASSIGQGVSNQPQH
TRBV28	TRBJ1-1	ASSLFRGRLNTEAF
TRBV19	TRBJ2-3	ASSTVADTQY
TRBV19	TRBJ1-1	ASSIGREVEAF
TRBV6-6	TRBJ1-6	ASSQLGQSYNSPLH
TRBV5-6	TRBJ2-7	ASSSGGREQY
TRBV5-1	TRBJ2-7	ASSSAQGTYEQY
TRBV6-1	TRBJ2-7	ATQEGEVSYEQY
TRBV27	TRBJ2-3	ASRTGDTQY
TRBV7-9	TRBJ2-5	ASSLPYPQETQY
TRBV7-9	TRBJ2-5	ASSKSGRLGGETQY
TRBV19	TRBJ2-7	ASSILAGEAYEQY
TRBV27	TRBJ2-2	ASSPSGGTGELF
TRBV6-5	TRBJ1-4	ASTSLSLGDEKLF
TRBV6-5	TRBJ2-7	ASSYSVVYEQY
TRBV5-6	TRBJ2-3	ASTPGLTTDTQY
TRBV6-5	TRBJ2-3	ASSYRGGGETDTQY
TRBV25-1	TRBJ1-4	ASSEEILDRGLDEKLF